Presented here are 8 T cell receptor beta chains from one specimen sequenced in a study of blood T cell repertoires in COVID-19. TCRdb's copy holds only in-frame clones and misses some; the assay was immunoSEQ multiplex PCR. The data show more than 90,000 clones, about 85% seen once. Sequencing was performed on peripheral blood. These receptors came from an elderly man with acute or convalescent COVID-19.

The chain links TRBV5-4 to TRBJ1-2, with D perhaps matching TRBD1 (6 bases). The CDR3 loop spans 18 amino acids. Germline CDR1 SGHNT, CDR2 YYREEE (reference sequence). V shed 1 base and J shed 0 bases, with 19 bases lying between them. The CDR3 loop reads CASSLLGRGRGTNYGYTF. CDR3 DNA: TGTGCCAGCAGCTTGCTGGGCAGGGGCCGGGGTACTAACTATGGCTACACCTTC. The whole variable domain, remainder taken from reference TRBV5-4 and TRBJ1-2, is ETGVTQSPTHLIKTRGQQVTLRCSSQSGHNTVSWYQQALGQGPQFIFQYYREEENGRGNFPPRFSGLQFPNYSSELNVNALELDDSALYLCASSLLGRGRGTNYGYTFGSGTRLTVV.

V is TRBV25-1 and J is TRBJ1-1; D might be TRBD1 (6 bases). V lost 1 base, J lost 4 bases, and 16 bases lay in between. In germline, CDR1 is MGHDK, CDR2 SYGVNS. The CDR3 length is 16 residues. In nucleotides, the CDR3 is TGTGCCAGCAGTGAATCCCGGGGGGGGCATGGCACTGAAGCTTTCTTT. This translates into CASSESRGGHGTEAFF.

This chain joins TRBV6-5 and TRBJ2-2; no clear D gene. Per germline, CDR1 MNHEY and CDR2 SVGAGI. With 2 bases removed from V and 2 bases from J, the gap between germline ends came to 9 bases. This CDR3 comprises 15 residues. CDR3 residues: CASSYLDTNTGELFF. The CDR3 DNA is TGTGCCAGCAGTTACCTTGACACCAACACCGGGGAGCTGTTTTTT.

The gene calls are TRBV7-2 and TRBJ1-5; D remains unclear. The CDR3 has 15 residues. V dropped 0 bases and J dropped 9 bases, with 15 bases sitting between them. CDR1 and CDR2 (germline): SGHTA, FQGNSA. Here the CDR3 DNA reads TGTGCCAGCAGCTTAGCGATTGACGGAGCAAGGCCCCAGCATTTT. It codes for CASSLAIDGARPQHF.

The chain employs TRBV7-2 and TRBJ2-2, with D tentatively TRBD1 (6 bases). The CDR3 spans 13 residues. The ends were cut back, 6 bases at V and 5 bases at J, with 10 bases in the middle. Germline values: CDR1 SGHTA, CDR2 FQGNSA. The CDR3 sequence: CASRQGVTGELFF. The CDR3 DNA reads TGTGCCAGCAGACAGGGAGTTACCGGGGAGCTGTTTTTT.

CDR3 in DNA: TGTGCCATCGGGGATCAAACAGGGGGCGCAGGGAGGAACACTGAAGCTTTCTTT. This encodes CAIGDQTGGAGRNTEAFF. The chain links TRBV10-3 to TRBJ1-1; TRBD1 matches at 9 bases. CDR1 ENHRY and CDR2 SYGVKD come from the germline V gene. The CDR3 totals 18 residues. Trimming took 8 bases from V and 1 from J; bases not matched to a gene: 17.

The V call is TRBV3-1 (or the pseudogene TRBV3-2), the J call TRBJ2-3, with 13 positions matching TRBD2. V was clipped by 1 base and J by 4 bases; unmatched bases: 2. Germline V gene data show CDR1 as LGHDT and CDR2 as YNNKEL (reference sequence). CDR3 size: 16 residues. CDR3: CASSQGTSGSADTQYF. DNA for the CDR3: TGTGCCAGCAGCCAAGGGACTAGCGGGAGTGCAGATACGCAGTATTTT.

The chain is built from TRBV7-9 and TRBJ2-7, with 8 bases that match TRBD2. Germline loops: CDR1 SEHNR, CDR2 FQNEAQ (reference sequence). The V gene end was trimmed by 1 base and the J gene end by 1 base; junction bases not matched to a gene: 9. The length of the CDR3 is 17 residues. CDR3 amino acids: CASSLEGAGVRSYEQYF. In DNA form, the CDR3 reads TGTGCCAGCAGCTTAGAGGGAGCGGGAGTACGGTCCTACGAGCAGTACTTC.